Here is one T cell receptor (beta chain) with its context. A much larger clone differs by one base, so this may be a read error. The authors ran a second PCR of roughly 6 to 11 cycles using a sample-barcoded 5' primer and a J-beta primer mix. One entry per CDR3 protein results from TCRdb running MiXCR on the 5' RACE reads. The profile shows some 790,000 distinct CDR3 sequences, roughly 26% of them singletons. Trimming pared 1 base from V and 7 bases from J, leaving 17 bases between. Germline V gives CDR1 SGHTA, CDR2 FQGNSA. The CDR3 totals 16 residues. This sample is part of a study of blood T cells in healthy people across ages.

Sequencing was performed on blood. The TCR comes from a woman aged 80 or over in good health. The chain recombines TRBV7-2 with TRBJ1-5, with D hard to call. DNA for the CDR3: TGTGCCAGCAGCTTAGGAGGAGCTGCAATGGGACAGCCCCAGCATTTT. Amino acid sequence: CASSLGGAAMGQPQHF.